Each of the 20 T cell receptor beta chains below was sequenced from the same sample in a study of beta chain features in type 1 diabetes. Expressed TCRB transcripts were sequenced after all isolated RNA was converted to cDNA. The table came from immunoSEQ multiplex PCR; TCRdb's copy has only in-frame clones and leaves some out. The table records hundreds of thousands of clones, 8% of them present only once. Specimen: central memory CD4+ T cells from blood. The receptors were sampled from a woman in her late teens or twenties in good health.

This clone was counted between two and nine times. V is TRBV4-3 and J is TRBJ2-7; maybe TRBD1 (5 bases). The CDR3 length is 16 residues. V lost 1 base and J lost 6, with 19 bases in between. Germline-derived CDR1 and CDR2 are LGHNA and YSLEER. As DNA, the CDR3 is TGCGCCAGCAGCCAAGTCGAGGCGGTGGCAGGGCCCGAGCAGTACTTC. Its protein is CASSQVEAVAGPEQYF.

This clone was found many times. The V call is TRBV6-6, the J call TRBJ2-1; TRBD2 matches at 8 bases. The CDR3 contains 14 residues. With V trimmed by 8 bases and J by 6 bases, 9 bases remained unmatched. The germline CDR1 and CDR2 sequences are MNHNY and SVGAGI (reference sequence). CDR3 residues: CASLLSGVGNEQFF. In nucleotides, the CDR3 is TGTGCCAGCCTCCTTAGCGGGGTTGGCAATGAGCAGTTCTTC.

The sample holds a few counts of this clone. The chain uses TRBV5-4 and TRBJ2-1; D is perhaps TRBD1 (5 bases). The CDR3 contains 14 residues. V gave up 2 bases and J gave up 6 bases, with 12 bases separating them. The V gene's germline CDR1 is SGHNT and CDR2 YYREEE (reference sequence). The CDR3 region is CASSFSRVGNEQFF. In DNA form, the CDR3 reads TGTGCCAGCAGCTTTTCCAGGGTGGGCAATGAGCAGTTCTTC.

This clone was detected only a few times. The genes are TRBV7-6 and TRBJ2-1; D ambiguous. The CDR3 length is 16 residues. The germline CDR1 and CDR2 sequences are SGHVS and FNYEAQ. V was clipped by 3 bases and J by 9 bases, with 21 bases between them. CDR3: CASSLGSPTSKVEQFF. The CDR3 DNA is TGTGCCAGCAGCTTGGGTTCTCCGACTTCAAAAGTTGAGCAGTTCTTC.

The chain carries TRBV28 and TRBJ2-5; D unclear. Trimming pared 3 bases from V and 3 bases from J, leaving 11 bases between. Germline lookup yields CDR1 MDHEN and CDR2 SYDVKM. The CDR3 contains 14 residues. Here the CDR3 DNA reads TGTGCCAGCAGTTTCGGCATTAGGGAAGAGACCCAGTACTTC. Its translation is CASSFGIREETQYF.

This chain links TRBV29-1 with TRBJ1-1, with unresolved D. CDR3 length equals 11 residues. V dropped 4 bases and J dropped 4 bases, with 7 bases sitting between them. CDR1 and CDR2 (germline): SQVTM, ANQGSEA. DNA for the CDR3: TGCAGCGTTGGCTGGGGCACTGAAGCTTTCTTT. This codes for CSVGWGTEAFF.

The V call is TRBV6-5, the J call TRBJ2-6, with 10 bases fitting TRBD2. The trim removed 8 bases at V and 4 bases at J, leaving 5 bases unmatched. Germline V CDR1 and CDR2: MNHEY, SVGAGI. CDR3 length: 15 residues. CDR3 in DNA: TGTGCCAGCGCTAGCGGGAGAGGAGGGGCCAACGTCCTGACTTTC. It yields the protein CASASGRGGANVLTF.

In this sample, this clone turned up a few times. This chain uses TRBV4-1 with TRBJ1-5; D gene uncertain. Germline CDR1 reads MGHRA; CDR2 reads YSYEKL. With 0 bases removed from V and 6 bases from J, the gap between germline ends came to 6 bases. The CDR3 covers 13 residues. This chain's CDR3 is CASSQETAQPQHF. CDR3 coding DNA: TGCGCCAGCAGCCAAGAGACGGCTCAGCCCCAGCATTTT.

This clone was counted at least ten times. The chain combines TRBV20-1 with TRBJ2-1; D ambiguous. The ends were cut back, 5 bases at V and 10 bases at J, with 9 bases in the middle. The CDR3 length is 10 residues. Germline values: CDR1 DFQATT, CDR2 SNEGSKA (reference sequence). The DNA of the CDR3 is TGCAGTGCTGGGGTGGGGGAGCAGTTCTTC. Translation: CSAGVGEQFF.

This clone was detected ten times or more. Because the CDR3's place on the DNA is in doubt, the DNA is left out and the CDR3 is given as listed by TCRdb. This sequence joins TRBV21-1 and TRBJ2-2; the table's D call of TRBD2 was not tested on the DNA. TRBV21-1 counts as a pseudogene. The CDR3 is 19 amino acids in total, end residues counted. This chain's CDR3 is CASSKVVASGSRSGGELFF.

This clone was picked up a small number of times. The V call is TRBV7-2, the J call TRBJ2-5, with 10 bases lining up with TRBD2. The V gene end was trimmed by 5 bases and the J gene end by 1 base; junction bases not matched to a gene: 10. The CDR3 length is 17 residues. Per the germline V gene, CDR1 is SGHTA and CDR2 is FQGNSA. This chain's CDR3 is CASSGWSGLASQETQYF. CDR3 nucleotides: TGTGCCAGCAGCGGATGGTCGGGACTAGCGAGCCAAGAGACCCAGTACTTC. The full variable domain, its missing parts supplied by reference TRBV7-2 and TRBJ2-5, is GAGVSQSPSNKVTEKGKDVELRCDPISGHTALYWYRQSLGQGLEFLIYFQGNSAPDKSGLPSDRFSAERTGGSVSTLTIQRTQQEDSAVYLCASSGWSGLASQETQYFGPGTRLLVL.

V is TRBV10-3 and J is TRBJ1-1; a possible D gene is TRBD1 (6 bases). V dropped 5 bases and J dropped 1 base, with 8 bases sitting between them. Germline V lookup: CDR1 ENHRY, CDR2 SYGVKD. The CDR3 totals 13 residues. CDR3 DNA sequence: TGTGCCATCAGTTTGACAGGGAACACTGAAGCTTTCTTT. This translates into CAISLTGNTEAFF.

V usage is TRBV28 and J usage is TRBJ2-7; D gene ambiguous. Germline V gene data show CDR1 as MDHEN and CDR2 as SYDVKM. The CDR3 has 12 amino acids. Trimming removed 5 bases at V and 3 bases at J, with 8 bases between. CDR3 bases: TGTGCCAGCAGTACCGCCATCTACGAGCAGTACTTC. Translating it yields CASSTAIYEQYF.

In this sample, this clone turned up a few times. The chain employs TRBV27 and TRBJ1-2; D gene ambiguous. The CDR3 sequence is 14 residues long. The V end lost 0 bases, the J end lost 4 bases, and 9 bases lay between the germline ends. Germline values: CDR1 MNHEY, CDR2 SMNVEV (reference sequence). DNA of the CDR3: TGTGCCAGCAGTTTATCGATGCGGGGCTATGGCTACACCTTC. It codes for CASSLSMRGYGYTF.

This clone was found a few times. The rearrangement joins TRBV6-1 to TRBJ2-7; no clear D gene. The V and J ends lost 7 bases and 0 bases respectively, with 13 bases between them. The CDR3 is 14 amino acids. The germline gives CDR1 MNHNS, CDR2 SASEGT. The DNA for the CDR3 is TGTGCCAGCACCCGGGTCGGTTACTCCTACGAGCAGTACTTC. It codes for CASTRVGYSYEQYF.

J is TRBJ2-5 and V is TRBV7-3; perhaps TRBD2 as D (5 bases). The ends were cut back, 2 bases at V and 1 base at J, with 11 bases in the middle. The CDR3 runs 15 residues. CDR1 and CDR2 (germline): SGHTA, FQGTGA. CDR3 bases: TGTGCCAGCAGCTTAGCAGCAGGACTCCAAGAGACCCAGTACTTC. It encodes CASSLAAGLQETQYF.

This clone has just a few counts. The chain has TRBV15 and TRBJ2-5; TRBD1 matches 10 bases. The CDR3 is 16 amino acids. Germline V gene sequence: CDR1 LNHNV, CDR2 YYDKDF (reference sequence). Unmatched junction bases numbered 7, after V lost 5 bases and J lost 1 base. CDR3 loop: CATSLRTGGGQETQYF. For the CDR3, the DNA is TGTGCCACCAGCTTAAGGACAGGGGGAGGCCAAGAGACCCAGTACTTC.

This clone has more than one count but fewer than ten. The sample holds other DNA sequences that translate to the same CDR3. CDR3 DNA sequence: TGTGCCAGTAGTATAGGTGATACGCAGTATTTT. Encoded protein: CASSIGDTQYF. The genes are TRBV19 and TRBJ2-3, with D unresolved. The CDR3 spans 11 residues. Germline loops: CDR1 LNHDA, CDR2 SQIVND (reference sequence). V dropped 1 base and J dropped 6 bases, with 2 bases sitting between them.

The chain couples TRBV6-5 to TRBJ2-1, with 8 bases identical to TRBD2. Germline V gene sequence: CDR1 MNHEY, CDR2 SVGAGI. The V and J ends lost 6 bases and 6 bases, in that order; junction bases with no gene match: 7. The CDR3 sequence is 14 residues long. In DNA, the CDR3 is TGTGCCAGCAGAGCGGGAGCGGGGTTCAATGAGCAGTTCTTC. Translation gives CASRAGAGFNEQFF.

There are a few counts of this clone. At one of its ends the junction is not consistent with the germline gene, which may arise from a read error. This sequence joins TRBV5-1 and TRBJ2-7, with D perhaps given as TRBD1 or TRBD2 (6 bases each). The CDR3 is 13 amino acids. Per germline, CDR1 SGHRS and CDR2 YFSETQ. The CDR3 bases are TGCGCCAGTAGCTTCCCCGGGGGCGACGAGCAGTACTTC. It specifies CASSFPGGDEQYF.